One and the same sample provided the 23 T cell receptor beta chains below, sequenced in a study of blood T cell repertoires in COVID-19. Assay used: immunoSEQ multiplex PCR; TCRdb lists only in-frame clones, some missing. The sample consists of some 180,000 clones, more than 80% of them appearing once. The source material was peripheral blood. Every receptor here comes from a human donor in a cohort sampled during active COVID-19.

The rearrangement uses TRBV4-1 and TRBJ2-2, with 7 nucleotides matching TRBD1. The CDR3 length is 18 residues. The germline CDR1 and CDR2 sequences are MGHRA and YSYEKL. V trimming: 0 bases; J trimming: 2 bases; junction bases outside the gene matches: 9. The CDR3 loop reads CASSQEPGRGYNTGELFF. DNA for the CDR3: TGCGCCAGCAGCCAAGAACCGGGCAGGGGGTATAACACCGGGGAGCTGTTTTTT.

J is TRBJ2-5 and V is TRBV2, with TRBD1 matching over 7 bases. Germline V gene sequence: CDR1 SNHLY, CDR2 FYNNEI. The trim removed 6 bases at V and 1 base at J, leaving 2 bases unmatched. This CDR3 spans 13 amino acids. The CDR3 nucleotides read TGTGCCAGCAGCCGGGACAGCCAAGAGACCCAGTACTTC. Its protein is CASSRDSQETQYF.

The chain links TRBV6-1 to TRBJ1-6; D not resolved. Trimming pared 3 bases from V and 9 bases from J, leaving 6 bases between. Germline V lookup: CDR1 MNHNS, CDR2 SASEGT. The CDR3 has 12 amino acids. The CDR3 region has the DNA TGTGCCAGCAGTGAGTCGGGTTCACCCCTCCACTTT. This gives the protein CASSESGSPLHF.

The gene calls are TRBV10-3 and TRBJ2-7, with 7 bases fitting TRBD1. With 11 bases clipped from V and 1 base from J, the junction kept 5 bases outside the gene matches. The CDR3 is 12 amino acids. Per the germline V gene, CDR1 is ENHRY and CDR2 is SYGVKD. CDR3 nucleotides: TGTGCCTCTTCGGGACAGTCCTACGAGCAGTACTTC. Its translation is CASSGQSYEQYF.

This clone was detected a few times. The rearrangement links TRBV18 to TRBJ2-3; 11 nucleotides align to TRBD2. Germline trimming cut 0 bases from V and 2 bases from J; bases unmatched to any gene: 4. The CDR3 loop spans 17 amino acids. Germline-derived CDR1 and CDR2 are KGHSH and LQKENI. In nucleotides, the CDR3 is TGTGCCAGCTCACCACCTAGCGGGGGGGCGTACACAGATACGCAGTATTTT. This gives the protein CASSPPSGGAYTDTQYF.

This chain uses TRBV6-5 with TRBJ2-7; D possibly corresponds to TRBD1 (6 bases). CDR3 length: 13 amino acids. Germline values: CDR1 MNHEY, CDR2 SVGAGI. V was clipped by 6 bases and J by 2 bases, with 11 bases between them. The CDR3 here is CASSADRTYEQYF. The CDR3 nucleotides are TGTGCCAGCAGCGCTGACAGGACCTACGAGCAGTACTTC.

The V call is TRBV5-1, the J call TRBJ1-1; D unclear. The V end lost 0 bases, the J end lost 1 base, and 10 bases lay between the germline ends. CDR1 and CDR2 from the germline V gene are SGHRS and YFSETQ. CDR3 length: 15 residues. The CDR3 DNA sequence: TGCGCCAGCAGCTTGGAGGCGGGTCCGAACACTGAAGCTTTCTTT. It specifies CASSLEAGPNTEAFF.

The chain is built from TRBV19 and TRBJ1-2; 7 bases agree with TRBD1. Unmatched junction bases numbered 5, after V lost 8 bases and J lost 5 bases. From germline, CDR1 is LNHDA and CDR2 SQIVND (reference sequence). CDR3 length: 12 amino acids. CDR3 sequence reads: CASGTDQYGYTF. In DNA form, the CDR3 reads TGTGCCAGTGGGACAGATCAGTATGGCTACACCTTC.

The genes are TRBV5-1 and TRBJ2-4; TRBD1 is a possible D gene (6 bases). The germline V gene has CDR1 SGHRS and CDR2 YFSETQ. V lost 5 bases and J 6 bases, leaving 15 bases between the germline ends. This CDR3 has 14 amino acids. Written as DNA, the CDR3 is TGCGCCAGCAGTTTCTCGGACAGCTTAAACATTCAGTACTTC. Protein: CASSFSDSLNIQYF.

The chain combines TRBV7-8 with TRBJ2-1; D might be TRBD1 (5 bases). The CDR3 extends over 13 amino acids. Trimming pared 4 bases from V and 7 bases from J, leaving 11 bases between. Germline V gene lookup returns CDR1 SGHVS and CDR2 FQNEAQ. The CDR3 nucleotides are TGTGCCAGCAGCTCCCGTGCAGGGAATGAGCAGTTCTTC. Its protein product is CASSSRAGNEQFF.

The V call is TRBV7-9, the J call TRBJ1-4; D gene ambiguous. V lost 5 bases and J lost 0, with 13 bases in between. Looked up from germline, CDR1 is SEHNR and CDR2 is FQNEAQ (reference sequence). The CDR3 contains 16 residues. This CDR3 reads CASSDTESSTNEKLFF. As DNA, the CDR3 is TGTGCCAGCAGCGACACAGAATCTTCAACTAATGAAAAACTGTTTTTT.

CDR3: CASRQGYNEQFF. In DNA form, the CDR3 reads TGTGCCAGCAGACAGGGGTACAATGAGCAGTTCTTC. This sequence joins TRBV6-5 and TRBJ2-1; 7 positions agree with TRBD1. Trimming took 6 bases from V and 4 from J; bases not matched to a gene: 0. The CDR3 totals 12 residues. Germline assignment: CDR1 MNHEY and CDR2 SVGAGI.

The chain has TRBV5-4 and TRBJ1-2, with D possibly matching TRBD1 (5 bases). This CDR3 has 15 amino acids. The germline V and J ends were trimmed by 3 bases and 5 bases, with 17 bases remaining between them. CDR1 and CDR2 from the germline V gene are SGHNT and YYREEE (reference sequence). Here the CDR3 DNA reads TGTGCCAGCAGCTCGGACGGGGGGAGGCCTTATGGCTACACCTTC. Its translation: CASSSDGGRPYGYTF.

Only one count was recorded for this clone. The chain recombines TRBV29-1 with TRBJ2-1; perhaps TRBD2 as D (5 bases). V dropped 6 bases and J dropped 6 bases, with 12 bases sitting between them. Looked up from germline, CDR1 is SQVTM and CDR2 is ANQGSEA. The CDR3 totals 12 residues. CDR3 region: CSVGLWANEQFF. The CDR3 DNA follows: TGCAGCGTCGGACTGTGGGCCAATGAGCAGTTCTTC.

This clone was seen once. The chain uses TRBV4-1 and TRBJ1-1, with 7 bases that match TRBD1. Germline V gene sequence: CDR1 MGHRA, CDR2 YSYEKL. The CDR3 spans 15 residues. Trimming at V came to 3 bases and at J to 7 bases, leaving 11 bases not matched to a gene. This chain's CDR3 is CASSHTGTASGEAFF. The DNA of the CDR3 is TGCGCCAGCAGCCACACGGGGACAGCCAGTGGTGAAGCTTTCTTT.

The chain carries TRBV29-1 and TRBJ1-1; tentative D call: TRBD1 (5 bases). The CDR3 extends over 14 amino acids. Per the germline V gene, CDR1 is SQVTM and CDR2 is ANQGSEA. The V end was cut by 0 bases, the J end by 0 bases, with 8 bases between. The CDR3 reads CSVEEYRLNTEAFF. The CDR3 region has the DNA TGCAGCGTTGAAGAATACAGGTTGAACACTGAAGCTTTCTTT. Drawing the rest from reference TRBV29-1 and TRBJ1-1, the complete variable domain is SAVISQKPSRDICQRGTSLTIQCQVDSQVTMMFWYRQQPGQSLTLIATANQGSEATYESGFVIDKFPISRPNLTFSTLTVSNMSPEDSSIYLCSVEEYRLNTEAFFGQGTRLTVV.

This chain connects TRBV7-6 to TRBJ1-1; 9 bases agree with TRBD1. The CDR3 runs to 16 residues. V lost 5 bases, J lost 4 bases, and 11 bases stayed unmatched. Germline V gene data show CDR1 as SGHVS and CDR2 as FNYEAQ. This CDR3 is CASSPGTGQVGTEAFF. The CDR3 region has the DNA TGTGCCAGCAGCCCCGGGACAGGGCAGGTGGGCACTGAAGCTTTCTTT.

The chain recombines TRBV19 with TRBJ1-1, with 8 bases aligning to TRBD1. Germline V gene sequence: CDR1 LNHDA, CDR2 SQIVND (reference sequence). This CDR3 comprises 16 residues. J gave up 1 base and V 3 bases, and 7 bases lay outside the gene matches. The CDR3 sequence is CASSISTGEWNTEAFF. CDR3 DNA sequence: TGTGCCAGTAGTATTTCGACAGGGGAATGGAACACTGAAGCTTTCTTT.

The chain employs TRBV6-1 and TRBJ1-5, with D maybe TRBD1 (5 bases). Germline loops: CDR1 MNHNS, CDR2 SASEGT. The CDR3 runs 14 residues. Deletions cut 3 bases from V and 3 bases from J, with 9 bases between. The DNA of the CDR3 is TGTGCCAGCAGTGACAGGGCCTACAATCAGCCCCAGCATTTT. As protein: CASSDRAYNQPQHF.

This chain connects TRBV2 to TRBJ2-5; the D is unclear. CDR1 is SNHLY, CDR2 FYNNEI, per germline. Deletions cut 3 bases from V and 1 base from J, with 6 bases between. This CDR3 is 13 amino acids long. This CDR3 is CASSEVSQETQYF. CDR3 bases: TGTGCCAGCAGTGAGGTTAGCCAAGAGACCCAGTACTTC.

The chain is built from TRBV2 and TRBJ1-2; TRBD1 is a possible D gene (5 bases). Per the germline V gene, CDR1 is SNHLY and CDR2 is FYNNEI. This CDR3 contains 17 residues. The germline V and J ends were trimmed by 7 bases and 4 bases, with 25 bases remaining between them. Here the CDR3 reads CASIKQIGAGWGYGYTF. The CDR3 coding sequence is TGTGCCAGCATAAAACAGATCGGTGCAGGGTGGGGCTATGGCTACACCTTC.

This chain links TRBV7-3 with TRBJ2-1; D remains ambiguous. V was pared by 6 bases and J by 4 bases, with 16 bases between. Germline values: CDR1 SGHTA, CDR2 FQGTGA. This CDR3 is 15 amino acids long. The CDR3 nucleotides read TGTGCCAGCAGTCCCGTGGGCCCCTCATACAATGAGCAGTTCTTC. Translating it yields CASSPVGPSYNEQFF.

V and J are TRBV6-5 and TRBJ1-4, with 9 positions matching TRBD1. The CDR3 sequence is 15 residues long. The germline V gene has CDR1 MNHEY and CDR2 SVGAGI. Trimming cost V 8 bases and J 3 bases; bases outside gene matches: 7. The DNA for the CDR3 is TGTGCCAGCGGGGGACAGGGAGCCCCTAATGAAAAACTGTTTTTT. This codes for CASGGQGAPNEKLFF.